This TCR beta chain came from a study of blood T cell repertoires in COVID-19. Germline CDR1 reads MNHEY; CDR2 reads SMNVEV (reference sequence). V was clipped by 3 bases and J by 8 bases, with 16 bases between them. CDR3 size: 14 residues. Here immunoSEQ multiplex PCR was the method, and the copy in TCRdb shows in-frame clones only, minus some. The data show about 140,000 clones, around nine tenths seen once. In its sample, this clone was seen once. The TCR was taken from a man in his fifties or sixties with active or convalescent COVID-19. Specimen: peripheral blood. V gene TRBV27 combines with J gene TRBJ1-2; possibly TRBD1 for D (5 bases). CDR3 residues: CASSLDLGGSGYTF. As DNA, the CDR3 is TGTGCCAGCAGTTTGGATCTCGGGGGTTCGGGCTACACCTTC.